A selection of T cell receptor beta chains follows, all from one sample in a study of blood T cells in healthy people across ages. TCRdb passed the 5' RACE reads through MiXCR, listing each CDR3 protein once. The table shows over a million distinct CDR3 sequences, with around 40% occurring only once. Sequenced input: blood. The receptors shown here come from a woman between 18 and 30 years old in good health. Each CDR3 is given with its conserved first and last residue. Fields, in order: clone size, V gene, D gene, J gene, CDR3 protein, CDR3 DNA. A D gene is named only where the DNA matches it firmly. Only some rows state a clone size, as once, few, many or a class for expanded clones.

few,TRBV6-1,TRBD2,TRBJ2-5,CASSKTSGGLTTQYF,TGTGCCAGCAGCAAAACTAGCGGGGGTTTAACGACCCAGTACTTC
NA,TRBV19,TRBD1,TRBJ1-1,CASSRDRRTTEAFF,TGTGCCAGTAGTAGGGACAGGAGGACCACTGAAGCTTTCTTT
NA,TRBV9,TRBD2,TRBJ2-7,CASSVSGVPSAYNEQYF,TGTGCCAGCAGCGTCAGCGGGGTCCCAAGCGCCTACAATGAGCAGTACTTC
few,TRBV3-1,TRBD2,TRBJ2-7,CASSQRGTSRSRNEQYF,TGTGCCAGCAGCCAGAGGGGGACTAGCAGGAGTCGGAACGAGCAGTACTTC
few,TRBV20-1,NA,TRBJ2-1,CSASVYNEQFF,TGCAGTGCTAGTGTATACAATGAGCAGTTCTTC
few,TRBV5-8,NA,TRBJ2-3,CASSVGGFSTDTQYF,TGTGCCAGCAGCGTTGGGGGGTTTAGCACAGATACGCAGTATTTT
NA,TRBV5-4,NA,TRBJ1-1,CASSLARENTEAFF,TGTGCCAGCAGCTTGGCGCGGGAGAACACTGAAGCTTTCTTT
few,TRBV4-3,TRBD2,TRBJ2-5,CASGTVGTSRKTQYF,TGCGCCAGCGGAACCGTAGGGACTAGCAGAAAGACCCAGTACTTC
NA,TRBV5-1,TRBD2,TRBJ2-7,CASSPLGSSGYNEQYF,TGCGCCAGCAGCCCTCTTGGTTCTAGCGGGTACAATGAGCAGTACTTC
few,TRBV10-3,TRBD1,TRBJ2-1,CAIKRDSPPSNEQFF,TGTGCCATCAAAAGGGACAGCCCACCCAGCAATGAGCAGTTCTTC
NA,TRBV20-1,NA,TRBJ1-3,CSARLSTGGNTIYF,TGCAGTGCTAGATTGAGCACGGGAGGAAACACCATATATTTT
few,TRBV20-1,TRBD1,TRBJ2-3,CSARDLGTATDTQYF,TGCAGTGCTAGAGATTTAGGGACAGCCACAGATACGCAGTATTTT
few,TRBV29-1,NA,TRBJ1-2,CSVEQGFGNYGYTF,TGCAGCGTGGAACAGGGATTTGGTAACTATGGCTACACCTTC
few,TRBV12-3/TRBV12-4,NA,TRBJ2-1,CASSFFPLSSYNEQFF,TGTGCCAGCAGTTTCTTCCCCTTAAGCTCCTACAATGAGCAGTTCTTC
NA,TRBV7-2,NA,TRBJ2-1,CASSLAAPRGYEQFF,TGTGCCAGCAGCTTAGCAGCCCCCCGGGGGTATGAGCAGTTCTTC
few,TRBV4-3,NA,TRBJ2-3,CASSQGLAPSTDTQYF,TGCGCCAGCAGCCAAGGTCTAGCACCTAGCACAGATACGCAGTATTTT
once,TRBV20-1,TRBD1,TRBJ2-7,CSAPRTGRDEQYF,TGCAGTGCCCCGAGGACAGGGCGCGACGAGCAGTACTTC
NA,TRBV7-3,NA,TRBJ2-7,CASSPYTGTEQYF,TGTGCCAGCAGCCCTTATACAGGGACCGAGCAGTACTTC
few,TRBV28,NA,TRBJ2-7,CASSFQTLKQYF,TGTGCCAGCAGTTTTCAGACTTTAAAGCAGTACTTC
once,TRBV7-9,TRBD1,TRBJ1-2,CAGSPRTGAGYGYTF,TGTGCCGGCAGCCCGCGGACAGGGGCGGGCTATGGCTACACCTTC
NA,TRBV5-6,NA,TRBJ2-1,CASSLEFRGQLSPSYNEQFF,TGTGCCAGCAGCTTGGAGTTTCGGGGCCAGCTCTCTCCCTCCTACAATGAGCAGTTCTTC
NA,TRBV6-5,NA,TRBJ2-7,CASAFSRDISYEQYF,TGTGCCAGCGCCTTTTCCCGGGACATCTCCTACGAGCAGTACTTC
NA,TRBV12-3/TRBV12-4,TRBD2,TRBJ2-1,CASSRPGLAANNEQFF,TGTGCCAGCAGTCGCCCCGGACTAGCGGCCAATAATGAGCAGTTCTTC
NA,TRBV7-9,TRBD2,TRBJ2-7,CASSSFLAGGHNEQYF,TGTGCCAGCAGCTCTTTCCTAGCGGGGGGACACAATGAGCAGTACTTC
NA,TRBV4-1,NA,TRBJ2-6,CASSQVGTGANVLTF,TGCGCCAGCAGCCAAGTGGGTACTGGGGCCAACGTCCTGACTTTC
few,TRBV12-3/TRBV12-4,TRBD2,TRBJ2-7,CASSRGGTYNEQYF,TGTGCCAGCAGCCGCGGGGGTACGTACAATGAGCAGTACTTC
NA,TRBV6-5,TRBD2,TRBJ2-7,CASRRTAGGYNEQYF,TGTGCCAGCAGACGTACGGCGGGGGGGTACAATGAGCAGTACTTC
NA,TRBV6-2/TRBV6-3,NA,TRBJ2-5,CASSNPLTDQETQYF,TGTGCCAGCAGTAACCCTCTGACAGATCAAGAGACCCAGTACTTC
few,TRBV20-1,NA,TRBJ2-3,CSVLQGVPDTQYF,TGCAGTGTATTGCAAGGGGTCCCAGATACGCAGTATTTT
few,TRBV9,NA,TRBJ2-2,CARTYITGELFF,TGTGCCAGGACCTACATCACCGGGGAGCTGTTTTTT
NA,TRBV6-2/TRBV6-3,NA,TRBJ1-2,CASSEMGVPYGYTF,TGTGCCAGCAGTGAGATGGGAGTACCTTATGGCTACACCTTC
many,TRBV7-2,TRBD1,TRBJ1-1,CASSSTGGNTEAFF,TGTGCCAGCAGCTCTACAGGGGGCAACACTGAAGCTTTCTTT
NA,TRBV20-1,NA,TRBJ1-4,CSARDEREGEKLFF,TGCAGTGCTAGGGATGAAAGGGAAGGGGAAAAACTGTTTTTT
NA,TRBV27,TRBD2,TRBJ2-7,CASRGLADNEQYF,TGTGCCAGCCGGGGACTAGCGGACAATGAGCAGTACTTC
few,TRBV12-3/TRBV12-4,NA,TRBJ1-2,CASSFVLGIANYGYTF,TGTGCCAGCAGTTTTGTCCTTGGAATAGCTAACTATGGCTACACCTTC
NA,TRBV11-2,NA,TRBJ2-1,CASSPSPRDYNEQFF,TGTGCCAGCAGCCCGTCCCCCCGGGACTACAATGAGCAGTTCTTC
many,TRBV20-1,NA,TRBJ2-5,CSAKWGGAEETQYF,TGCAGTGCTAAGTGGGGGGGGGCAGAGGAGACCCAGTACTTC
few,TRBV20-1,TRBD1,TRBJ1-2,CSARDSLKRDRGRNYGYTF,TGCAGTGCTAGAGATTCTCTTAAAAGGGACAGGGGGCGGAACTATGGCTACACCTTC
NA,TRBV6-5,TRBD2,TRBJ2-7,CASSYEGTSGSYEQYF,TGTGCCAGCAGTTACGAAGGGACTAGCGGGAGTTACGAGCAGTACTTC
few,TRBV5-1,NA,TRBJ2-7,CASSGQGPFYEQYF,TGCGCCAGCAGTGGGCAGGGGCCCTTCTACGAGCAGTACTTC
NA,TRBV5-1,NA,TRBJ1-1,CASSLGDRNRMNTEAFF,TGCGCCAGCAGCTTGGGCGACAGAAATCGTATGAACACTGAAGCTTTCTTT
few,TRBV9,NA,TRBJ1-1,CASSVFDDMNTEAFF,TGTGCCAGCAGCGTATTCGACGATATGAACACTGAAGCTTTCTTT
NA,TRBV20-1,NA,TRBJ2-5,CSATSYGHPRGETQYF,TGCAGTGCTACCTCCTACGGACATCCTAGGGGTGAGACCCAGTACTTC
once,TRBV6-2/TRBV6-3,NA,TRBJ2-3,CASSYSAGIKTDTQYF,TGTGCCAGCAGTTACTCCGCGGGGATAAAAACAGATACGCAGTATTTT
NA,TRBV4-1,NA,TRBJ2-7,CASSPGTHRVSYEQYF,TGCGCCAGCAGCCCAGGAACCCACAGGGTCTCCTACGAGCAGTACTTC
NA,TRBV29-1,NA,TRBJ1-1,CSGPRGNTEAFF,TGCAGCGGTCCCAGGGGGAACACTGAAGCTTTCTTT
few,TRBV7-2,TRBD1,TRBJ1-2,CASSYQGASFYGYTF,TGTGCCAGCAGCTACCAGGGGGCTTCCTTCTATGGCTACACCTTC
NA,TRBV3-1,NA,TRBJ2-7,CASLRYEQYF,TGTGCCAGCCTAAGATACGAGCAGTACTTC
NA,TRBV3-1,NA,TRBJ2-7,CASSPERGGLLSEQYF,TGTGCCAGCTCCCCCGAGAGGGGAGGCCTTTTGAGCGAGCAGTACTTC
few,TRBV20-1,NA,TRBJ2-3,CSARGVPDTQYF,TGCAGTGCTAGAGGTGTCCCAGATACGCAGTATTTT